This is a list of T cell receptor beta chains from one sample in a study of blood T cell repertoires in COVID-19. TCRdb's table, derived via immunoSEQ multiplex PCR, lists solely in-frame clones and lacks some. The sample has tens of thousands of clones, roughly 89% seen once. Sequenced material: peripheral blood. The source of these receptors is a man aged 50 to 60 with active COVID-19. CDR3s include the opening cysteine and the closing phenylalanine or tryptophan. D genes are given only for firm matches. Clone size is given for some rows only: seen once, a few or many times, or a class if the clone is expanded.

.,TRBD1,TRBJ2-7,TRBV6-2/TRBV6-3,CASSARTGAYEQYF,TGTGCCAGCAGTGCCCGGACAGGGGCCTACGAGCAGTACTTC
.,TRBD2,TRBJ2-3,TRBV7-9,CASSPRTSGGADTQYF,TGTGCCAGCAGCCCTCGGACTAGCGGGGGGGCCGATACGCAGTATTTT
.,.,TRBJ1-3,TRBV4-1,CASSQVPGAHTIYF,TGCGCCAGCAGCCAAGTGCCAGGGGCGCACACCATATATTTT
.,.,TRBJ2-7,TRBV4-1,CASSQVGRAYEQYF,TGCGCCAGCAGCCAAGTAGGGAGAGCCTACGAGCAGTACTTC
.,TRBD1,TRBJ1-2,TRBV7-2,CASSFVDREYYGYTF,TGTGCCAGCAGCTTCGTGGACAGGGAGTACTATGGCTACACCTTC
.,TRBD1,TRBJ2-1,TRBV5-6,CASSIPTGIDEQFF,TGTGCCAGCAGCATCCCGACAGGGATTGATGAGCAGTTCTTC
.,.,TRBJ2-7,TRBV19,CASRLAAARGEQYF,TGTGCCAGTAGGTTGGCAGCGGCGAGGGGGGAGCAGTACTTC
.,.,TRBJ2-3,TRBV12-3/TRBV12-4,CAKLASQYF,TGTGCCAAACTAGCTTCGCAGTATTTT
.,TRBD2,TRBJ2-3,TRBV13,CASSSGLAGSTDTQYF,TGTGCCAGCAGCTCGGGACTAGCGGGGAGCACAGATACGCAGTATTTT
few,.,TRBJ2-3,TRBV3-1/TRBV3-2,CASSQDGRSTDTQYF,TGTGCCAGCAGCCAAGATGGGAGAAGCACAGATACGCAGTATTTT
.,.,TRBJ2-7,TRBV7-8,CAGTGRDSYEQYF,TGTGCCGGCACAGGGCGGGATTCCTACGAGCAGTACTTC
.,TRBD1,TRBJ2-7,TRBV7-9,CASSPGSGTEAYEQYF,TGTGCCAGCAGCCCAGGGTCAGGGACAGAAGCCTACGAGCAGTACTTC
.,TRBD1,TRBJ1-2,TRBV29-1,CSVEPGGANGYTF,TGCAGCGTTGAACCAGGGGGCGCAAATGGCTACACCTTC
.,.,TRBJ1-2,TRBV5-1,CASSLDSSVGGYTF,TGCGCCAGCAGCTTGGACAGCTCGGTCGGAGGCTACACCTTC
.,TRBD2,TRBJ2-5,TRBV5-5,CASSLVALAGGETQYF,TGTGCCAGCAGCCTCGTGGCCCTAGCGGGGGGGGAGACCCAGTACTTC
once,TRBD2,TRBJ2-3,TRBV9,CASSVGGGRTDTQYF,TGTGCCAGCAGCGTAGGCGGGGGTCGCACAGATACGCAGTATTTT
.,TRBD1,TRBJ1-6,TRBV19,CASSWTGGSPLHF,TGTGCCAGTAGTTGGACAGGAGGTTCACCCCTCCACTTT
.,TRBD2,TRBJ2-3,TRBV4-1,CASSQDHRLAVTDTQYF,TGCGCCAGCAGCCAAGATCATAGACTAGCGGTCACAGATACGCAGTATTTT
.,.,TRBJ1-5,TRBV19,CASSIFGQVRNQPQHF,TGTGCCAGTAGTATCTTTGGGCAGGTACGCAATCAGCCCCAGCATTTT
.,.,TRBJ1-4,TRBV19,CASSIRGGEKLFF,TGTGCCAGTAGTATCCGAGGCGGTGAAAAACTGTTTTTT
once,.,TRBJ2-3,TRBV5-5,CASSFQQVKYF,TGTGCCAGCAGCTTTCAACAGGTCAAGTATTTT
few,.,TRBJ1-5,TRBV16,CASSQFHKNQPQHF,TGTGCCAGCAGCCAATTTCACAAAAATCAGCCCCAGCATTTT
.,.,TRBJ1-1,TRBV20-1,CSASRQNTEAFF,TGCAGTGCTAGTCGACAAAACACTGAAGCTTTCTTT
.,.,TRBJ1-2,TRBV3-1/TRBV3-2,CASSLVGRGYTF,TGTGCCAGCAGCCTTGTGGGCCGGGGCTACACCTTC
.,.,TRBJ1-5,TRBV2,CASSGGSFNQPQHF,TGTGCCAGCAGTGGAGGCAGCTTCAATCAGCCCCAGCATTTT
.,TRBD1,TRBJ1-2,TRBV10-3,CAISATGDLGYTF,TGTGCCATCAGTGCAACAGGGGATTTAGGCTACACCTTC
.,.,TRBJ1-2,TRBV6-5,CASSYSGGGAYGYTF,TGTGCCAGCAGTTACTCGGGCGGGGGCGCCTATGGCTACACCTTC
.,TRBD2,TRBJ2-7,TRBV15,CATSIVLGGLEEQYF,TGTGCCACCAGCATAGTGCTAGGGGGACTAGAAGAGCAGTACTTC
.,.,TRBJ2-1,TRBV6-5,CASSYSKNGPNEQFF,TGTGCCAGCAGTTACTCAAAAAATGGCCCCAATGAGCAGTTCTTC
.,.,TRBJ2-2,TRBV7-9,CASRLEEAWANTGELFF,TGTGCCAGCAGGTTGGAGGAGGCCTGGGCGAACACCGGGGAGCTGTTTTTT
once,.,TRBJ1-2,TRBV5-1,CASSWGGTNYGYTF,TGCGCCAGCAGCTGGGGGGGAACGAACTATGGCTACACCTTC
few,.,TRBJ2-1,TRBV3-1/TRBV3-2,CASSPDFSSYNEQFF,TGTGCCAGCAGCCCGGACTTCAGCTCCTACAATGAGCAGTTCTTC
.,TRBD1,TRBJ2-1,TRBV4-1,CASSQEGRGYNEQFF,TGCGCCAGCAGCCAAGAGGGCAGGGGGTACAATGAGCAGTTCTTC
.,.,TRBJ2-5,TRBV27,CASSLLGGVETQYF,TGTGCCAGCAGTTTACTGGGGGGAGTGGAGACCCAGTACTTC
.,.,TRBJ2-2,TRBV7-8,CASSLALGSLGAGELFF,TGTGCCAGCAGCTTAGCGCTAGGTTCTCTCGGGGCCGGGGAGCTGTTTTTT
.,.,TRBJ2-5,TRBV6-5,CASIPGWPRETQYF,TGTGCCAGCATCCCGGGGTGGCCGAGAGAGACCCAGTACTTC
once,.,TRBJ1-2,TRBV5-1,CASSMGGPVDGYTF,TGCGCCAGCAGCATGGGGGGGCCGGTTGATGGCTACACCTTC
.,TRBD1,TRBJ2-7,TRBV7-9,CASSLSGQSYEQYF,TGTGCCAGCAGCTTATCGGGACAGAGCTACGAGCAGTACTTC
.,.,TRBJ1-1,TRBV4-1,CASSRDGRGTEAFF,TGCGCCAGCAGCCGGGACGGCCGGGGGACTGAAGCTTTCTTT
.,TRBD1,TRBJ2-7,TRBV7-3,CASSLSLGTGALLGDEQYF,TGTGCCAGCAGCTTAAGCCTTGGGACAGGGGCACTCCTGGGGGACGAGCAGTACTTC
.,TRBD2,TRBJ2-7,TRBV6-5,CASSVISGGNHEQYF,TGTGCCAGCAGCGTTATTAGCGGGGGGAACCACGAGCAGTACTTC
.,TRBD2,TRBJ2-1,TRBV11-3,CASSLGPRRGGLVNEQFF,TGTGCCAGCAGCTTAGGTCCTCGACGGGGGGGCTTAGTCAATGAGCAGTTCTTC
.,.,TRBJ1-2,TRBV6-2/TRBV6-3,CASSDAGPNYGYTF,TGTGCCAGCAGTGATGCTGGGCCGAACTATGGCTACACCTTC
.,TRBD1,TRBJ1-1,TRBV7-6,CASSLGVKGQGYRRTEAFF,TGTGCCAGCAGCTTAGGCGTCAAAGGACAGGGGTATCGTCGGACTGAAGCTTTCTTT
.,.,TRBJ2-3,TRBV11-2,CASSLDRVTDTQYF,TGTGCCAGCAGCTTAGACCGAGTCACAGATACGCAGTATTTT
once,TRBD2,TRBJ2-1,TRBV6-5,CASSYPLAGGLNEQFF,TGTGCCAGCAGTTATCCCTTAGCGGGGGGCCTAAATGAGCAGTTCTTC
.,TRBD1,TRBJ1-2,TRBV4-1,CASSHQPRTGDSEGYTF,TGCGCCAGCAGCCACCAACCGAGGACAGGGGATTCCGAAGGCTACACCTTC
.,.,TRBJ2-7,TRBV3-1/TRBV3-2,CASSQDLTSYEQYF,TGTGCCAGCAGCCAAGATCTAACGTCCTACGAGCAGTACTTC
few,.,TRBJ1-2,TRBV7-8,CASSPDRNYGYTF,TGTGCCAGCAGCCCGGACAGAAACTATGGCTACACCTTC
few,.,TRBJ2-2,TRBV30,CAWMGQNTGELFF,TGTGCCTGGATGGGACAGAACACCGGGGAGCTGTTTTTT